One and the same sample provided the 32 T cell receptor beta chains below, sequenced in a study of cytomegalovirus exposure and HLA in healthy donors. 13 Jbeta primers and 60 Vbeta primers were used for the PCR. The repertoire was sequenced with immunoSEQ multiplex PCR; TCRdb's copy has only in-frame clones and lacks some. Found here are 90,000 to 100,000 clones, under 75% of them singletons; the top ten hold 1.2%. The sample consisted of PBMCs. The receptors here all came from a female donor in good health and CMV-seronegative.

This clone was seen only a few times. A junction end diverges from the germline sequence, so it may reflect a read error. The chain carries TRBV7-9 and TRBJ1-4; 9 nucleotides agree with TRBD1. CDR1 and CDR2 from the germline V gene are SEHNR and FQNEAQ (reference sequence). CDR3 length: 17 residues. CDR3 coding DNA: TGTGTCAGCAGCCTCAGGACAGGGGATGCAACTAATGAAAAACTGTTTTTT. Its protein product is CVSSLRTGDATNEKLFF.

This chain joins TRBV27 and TRBJ2-1; TRBD1 matches at 8 bases. The CDR3 covers 14 residues. Germline lookup yields CDR1 MNHEY and CDR2 SMNVEV (reference sequence). The ends lost 3 bases at V and 9 bases at J; junction bases unmatched: 7. CDR3 nucleotide sequence: TGTGCCAGCAGTTTTTCGGACAGGGCGGGTGAGCAGTTCTTC. Translating it yields CASSFSDRAGEQFF.

The V gene is TRBV4-2, the J gene TRBJ2-1; 9 positions agree with TRBD2. This CDR3 is built from 15 residues. Germline loops: CDR1 LGHNA, CDR2 YNFKEQ. With 3 bases clipped from V and 8 bases from J, the junction kept 8 bases outside the gene matches. The DNA for the CDR3 is TGTGCCAGCAGCCAGGGCGGGAGGGAGGGCGATGAGCAGTTCTTC. It translates to CASSQGGREGDEQFF.

The CDR3: CASSPGTAVYGYTF. The CDR3 nucleotides read TGTGCCAGCTCACCCGGGACAGCGGTCTATGGCTACACCTTC. The rearrangement uses TRBV18 and TRBJ1-2; 7 bases are a match to TRBD1. V was pared by 3 bases and J by 4 bases, with 5 bases of the junction left unmatched. This CDR3 region has 14 residues. CDR1 is KGHSH and CDR2 is LQKENI in the germline V gene. The full variable domain, its missing parts supplied by reference TRBV18 and TRBJ1-2, is NAGVMQNPRHLVRRRGQEARLRCSPMKGHSHVYWYRQLPEEGLKFMVYLQKENIIDESGMPKERFSAEFPKEGPSILRIQQVVRGDSAAYFCASSPGTAVYGYTFGSGTRLTVV.

This chain connects TRBV28 to TRBJ1-5; possible D gene TRBD1, 6 bases. Germline V CDR1 and CDR2: MDHEN, SYDVKM. Trimming left V 6 bases short and J 1 base short, with 10 bases between. The CDR3 consists of 14 residues. The CDR3 is CASRGQTSNQPQHF. CDR3 nucleotides: TGTGCCAGCAGAGGACAGACGAGCAATCAGCCCCAGCATTTT.

The genes are TRBV30 and TRBJ2-4, with 11 bases lining up with TRBD2. CDR1 GTSNPN and CDR2 SVGIG come from the germline V gene (reference sequence). This CDR3 is 16 amino acids long. V trimming: 4 bases; J trimming: 3 bases; junction bases outside the gene matches: 8. The CDR3 loop reads CAWMSTLAGVKNIQYF. CDR3 DNA: TGTGCCTGGATGAGCACACTAGCGGGAGTCAAAAACATTCAGTACTTC.

V and J are TRBV27 and TRBJ2-1; D is possibly TRBD2 (6 bases). The germline V gene has CDR1 MNHEY and CDR2 SMNVEV (reference sequence). The V end was cut by 6 bases, the J end by 1 base, with 16 bases between. CDR3 length equals 16 residues. This CDR3 is CASSRPGLPSYNEQFF. As DNA, the CDR3 is TGTGCCAGCAGCCGCCCGGGACTCCCTTCCTACAATGAGCAGTTCTTC.

The chain combines TRBV5-1 with TRBJ1-2, with D unresolved. CDR3 size: 14 residues. V was cut by 4 bases and J by 7 bases, with 17 bases left in between. The V gene's germline CDR1 is SGHRS and CDR2 YFSETQ. The CDR3 nucleotides read TGCGCCAGCAGCGAATATAGAGGTCCCCGTGGCTACACCTTC. It specifies CASSEYRGPRGYTF.

This rearrangement joins TRBV7-3 to TRBJ2-1, with D perhaps matching TRBD1 (6 bases). The ends were cut back, 4 bases at V and 9 bases at J, with 19 bases in the middle. This CDR3 comprises 15 residues. Per the germline V gene, CDR1 is SGHTA and CDR2 is FQGTGA. CDR3 DNA: TGTGCCAGCAGCTCCGGGCAGGGGCGCTCGGCTGAGCAGTTCTTC. Its translation: CASSSGQGRSAEQFF.

The chain combines TRBV28 with TRBJ1-4; 9 positions match TRBD1. The CDR3 is 15 residues long. The germline V gene encodes CDR1 MDHEN and CDR2 SYDVKM. The V segment lost 3 bases and the J segment 8 bases; nucleotides outside the gene matches: 7. Here the CDR3 reads CASSLADRGGEKLFF. CDR3 bases: TGTGCCAGCAGTTTGGCGGACAGGGGTGGAGAAAAACTGTTTTTT.

The chain uses TRBV2 and TRBJ2-5; 11 positions match TRBD1. With 6 bases clipped from V and 5 bases from J, the junction kept 8 bases outside the gene matches. Germline CDR1 is SNHLY and CDR2 is FYNNEI. CDR3 length: 15 amino acids. This CDR3 is CASRPRDRGGETQYF. The CDR3 DNA is TGTGCCAGCAGGCCTCGGGACAGGGGGGGGGAGACCCAGTACTTC.

The genes are TRBV30 and TRBJ2-3; 9 nucleotides line up with TRBD2. The CDR3 has 17 residues. From germline, CDR1 is GTSNPN and CDR2 SVGIG (reference sequence). Trimming cost V 0 bases and J 3 bases; bases outside gene matches: 10. The CDR3 reads CAWSVPYGGGATDTQYF. The CDR3 nucleotides read TGTGCCTGGAGTGTACCGTATGGCGGGGGGGCGACAGATACGCAGTATTTT.

The gene calls are TRBV5-1 and TRBJ1-1, with 7 bases lining up with TRBD1. The CDR3 has 13 amino acids. V dropped 1 base and J dropped 6; count of bases not matched to a gene: 3. Germline assignment: CDR1 SGHRS and CDR2 YFSETQ. The CDR3 loop reads CASSLQGDAEAFF. In DNA form, the CDR3 reads TGCGCCAGCAGCTTGCAGGGGGACGCTGAAGCTTTCTTT.

The gene calls are TRBV7-3 and TRBJ2-7, with 8 bases lining up with TRBD2. The trim removed 5 bases at V and 0 bases at J, leaving 6 bases unmatched. This CDR3 has 15 amino acids. CDR1 is SGHTA, CDR2 FQGTGA, per germline. The CDR3 protein is CASSLLAGSSYEQYF. CDR3 sequence (DNA): TGTGCCAGCAGCCTCCTAGCGGGTAGCTCCTACGAGCAGTACTTC.

This chain uses TRBV27 with TRBJ2-7; 14 bases agree with TRBD2. The length of the CDR3 is 15 residues. The germline CDR1 and CDR2 sequences are MNHEY and SMNVEV (reference sequence). V was pared by 5 bases and J by 4 bases, with 4 bases of the junction left unmatched. CDR3 loop: CASSIGTSGRYEQYF. The DNA for the CDR3 is TGTGCCAGCAGTATAGGGACTAGCGGGAGATACGAGCAGTACTTC.

The CDR3 protein is CASSYGDRDHEKLFF. CDR3 DNA: TGTGCCAGCAGTTACGGCGACAGGGACCATGAAAAACTGTTTTTT. The genes are TRBV6-5 and TRBJ1-4; 7 bases match TRBD1. V dropped 2 bases and J dropped 6; count of bases not matched to a gene: 6. The CDR3 length is 15 residues. Germline V CDR1 and CDR2: MNHEY, SVGAGI.

The rearrangement joins TRBV5-1 to TRBJ2-5, with no clear D. CDR3 length equals 10 residues. Germline V lookup: CDR1 SGHRS, CDR2 YFSETQ. Trimming removed 6 bases at V and 4 bases at J, with 4 bases between. CDR3 loop: CASTLETQYF. CDR3 sequence (DNA): TGCGCCAGCACCCTAGAGACCCAGTACTTC.

The chain uses TRBV2 and TRBJ1-4; TRBD1 might be the D (6 bases). Germline CDR1 SNHLY, CDR2 FYNNEI. Trimming removed 6 bases at V and 7 bases at J, with 12 bases between. The CDR3 spans 13 residues. Here the CDR3 DNA reads TGTGCCAGCAGGACGACAGGAACTGAAAAACTGTTTTTT. Encoded protein: CASRTTGTEKLFF.

V is TRBV30 and J is TRBJ2-2; no firm D call. Per the germline V gene, CDR1 is GTSNPN and CDR2 is SVGIG (reference sequence). V lost 5 bases, J lost 5 bases, and 6 bases lay in between. The CDR3 extends over 11 amino acids. The CDR3 coding sequence is TGTGCCTGGGCTGCGACCGGGGAGCTGTTTTTT. Its translation is CAWAATGELFF. Complete variable domain (other parts from reference TRBV30 and TRBJ2-2): SQTIHQWPATLVQPVGSPLSLECTVEGTSNPNLYWYRQAAGRGLQLLFYSVGIGQISSEVPQNLSASRPQDRQFILSSKKLLLSDSGFYLCAWAATGELFFGEGSRLTVL.

The chain employs TRBV5-5 and TRBJ1-1, with D hard to call. Germline V gives CDR1 SGHKS, CDR2 YYEKEE (reference sequence). The CDR3 is made up of 15 amino acids. The V end was cut by 2 bases, the J end by 4 bases, with 15 bases between. The CDR3 DNA follows: TGTGCCAGCAGCTTCCCTGGAGGGTCGGGCACTGAAGCTTTCTTT. Its protein product is CASSFPGGSGTEAFF.

The V gene is TRBV30, the J gene TRBJ1-1; no reliable D call. There are 12 residues in the CDR3. V was trimmed by 2 bases and J by 4 bases, leaving 8 bases between them. The germline gives CDR1 GTSNPN, CDR2 SVGIG (reference sequence). The CDR3 nucleotides are TGTGCCTGGAGTTCAGTTGGCACTGAAGCTTTCTTT. Translating gives CAWSSVGTEAFF. Looking up the rest from reference TRBV30 and TRBJ1-1 gives the full variable domain: SQTIHQWPATLVQPVGSPLSLECTVEGTSNPNLYWYRQAAGRGLQLLFYSVGIGQISSEVPQNLSASRPQDRQFILSSKKLLLSDSGFYLCAWSSVGTEAFFGQGTRLTVV.

This chain joins TRBV29-1 and TRBJ2-2; 7 bases match TRBD2. J lost 6 bases, V lost 3 bases, and 1 base had no gene match. Germline-derived CDR1 and CDR2 are SQVTM and ANQGSEA. This CDR3 is 12 amino acids long. This CDR3 reads CSVEGGSGELFF. CDR3 coding DNA: TGCAGCGTTGAGGGGGGGTCCGGGGAGCTGTTTTTT.

This clone has just a few counts. The V gene is TRBV19, the J gene TRBJ1-1, with a tentative D call TRBD1 (5 bases). The length of the CDR3 is 15 residues. Germline CDR1 LNHDA, CDR2 SQIVND (reference sequence). V lost 6 bases and J lost 1, with 15 bases in between. The CDR3, as DNA: TGTGCCAGTAGCCCTACCGGGGGGGGGAACACTGAAGCTTTCTTT. It codes for CASSPTGGGNTEAFF.

This chain links TRBV30 with TRBJ2-7, with D hard to call. The CDR3 consists of 13 residues. V was cut by 2 bases and J by 0 bases, with 8 bases left in between. Germline V CDR1 and CDR2: GTSNPN, SVGIG (reference sequence). The DNA for the CDR3 is TGTGCCTGGAGTCCGCGGATCTCCTACGAGCAGTACTTC. Translating it yields CAWSPRISYEQYF.

J is TRBJ2-2 and V is TRBV5-1, with unresolved D. The CDR3 extends over 14 amino acids. Germline CDR1 SGHRS, CDR2 YFSETQ. Deletions cut 2 bases from V and 3 bases from J, with 8 bases between. In nucleotides, the CDR3 is TGCGCCAGCAGCTTCTTTGGAGACACCGGGGAGCTGTTTTTT. It encodes CASSFFGDTGELFF.

The V and J genes are TRBV10-1 and TRBJ2-3; no firm D call. Trimming stripped 2 bases from V and 1 base from J, with 7 bases between. This CDR3 has 14 amino acids. CDR1 and CDR2 from the germline V gene are WNHNN and SYGVQD (reference sequence). The CDR3 DNA sequence: TGCGCCAGCAGTGAGAATATCCGCACAGATACGCAGTATTTT. Amino acids: CASSENIRTDTQYF.

This clone is a singleton in its sample. The chain recombines TRBV2 with TRBJ1-1; D is perhaps TRBD1 (5 bases). Germline V gene lookup returns CDR1 SNHLY and CDR2 FYNNEI. CDR3 size: 14 residues. Trimming took 11 bases from V and 4 from J, leaving 20 bases between them. CDR3 amino acids: CAAQAGNQGTEAFF. The CDR3 bases are TGTGCCGCCCAGGCAGGCAACCAGGGCACTGAAGCTTTCTTT.

The chain is built from TRBV6-1 and TRBJ2-7, with D perhaps matching TRBD1 (6 bases). Germline CDR1 MNHNS, CDR2 SASEGT. Trimming removed 2 bases from V and 0 bases from J, with 11 bases in between. The CDR3 covers 15 residues. CDR3 in amino acids: CASSELGASSYEQYF. The CDR3 DNA follows: TGTGCCAGCAGTGAATTGGGGGCGAGCTCCTACGAGCAGTACTTC.

This chain joins TRBV6-6 and TRBJ2-2; TRBD2 might be the D (6 bases). Germline V lookup: CDR1 MNHNY, CDR2 SVGAGI (reference sequence). This CDR3 comprises 14 residues. The V gene lost 6 bases and the J gene lost 3 bases, with 11 bases spanning the gap. CDR3 loop: CASRAVADTGELFF. The CDR3 nucleotides are TGTGCCAGCAGGGCGGTAGCGGACACCGGGGAGCTGTTTTTT.

In this sample, this clone turned up once. The chain employs TRBV5-5 and TRBJ1-1; TRBD1 aligns across 7 bases. Per the germline V gene, CDR1 is SGHKS and CDR2 is YYEKEE (reference sequence). V lost 0 bases, J lost 7 bases, and 3 bases stayed unmatched. This CDR3 has 13 amino acids. As DNA, the CDR3 is TGTGCCAGCAGCTTGGACAGGGGCCTTGAAGCTTTCTTT. Its protein product is CASSLDRGLEAFF.

This clone showed up just once. The chain is built from TRBV29-1 and TRBJ2-5, with D possibly matching TRBD2 (6 bases). In germline, CDR1 is SQVTM, CDR2 ANQGSEA. The V end lost 8 bases, the J end lost 1 base, and 17 bases lay between the germline ends. This CDR3 region has 14 residues. The CDR3 DNA is TGCAGCTCGTCCGGGACTGGCAGCCAAGAGACCCAGTACTTC. This gives the protein CSSSGTGSQETQYF. Based on the CDR3 plus reference TRBV29-1 and TRBJ2-5, the full variable domain is SAVISQKPSRDICQRGTSLTIQCQVDSQVTMMFWYRQQPGQSLTLIATANQGSEATYESGFVIDKFPISRPNLTFSTLTVSNMSPEDSSIYLCSSSGTGSQETQYFGPGTRLLVL.

The V call is TRBV18, the J call TRBJ2-7; 8 positions match TRBD2. Unmatched junction bases numbered 5, after V lost 5 bases and J lost 2 bases. Germline CDR1 and CDR2: KGHSH and LQKENI. This CDR3 is 14 amino acids long. CDR3: CASSSGLETYEQYF. For the CDR3, the DNA is TGTGCCAGCTCATCGGGACTAGAAACCTACGAGCAGTACTTC.